A selection of T cell receptor beta chains follows, all from one sample in a study of neurological immune-mediated disorders. TCRdb reprocessed the 5' RACE reads with MiXCR, giving one entry per CDR3 protein. The sample consists of around 60,000 distinct CDR3 sequences, around a tenth of them appearing once. Sequences were obtained from PBMCs. These receptors all come from a male donor with HTLV-1-associated myelopathy (HAM/TSP). CDR3s include the opening cysteine and the closing phenylalanine or tryptophan. A D gene is named only where the DNA matches it firmly. Part of the rows lack a size; the others show once, few, many or a class for expanded clones.

clone_size | j_call | v_call | d_call | cdr3_nt | cdr3_aa
many | TRBJ2-7 | TRBV7-2 | - | TGTGCCAGCAAGTCAAGGGGGAGGACCTACGAGCAGTACTTC | CASKSRGRTYEQYF
many | TRBJ1-1 | TRBV20-1 | - | TGCAGTGCTAGGTGGGACCGGAACACTGAAGCTTTCTTT | CSARWDRNTEAFF
- | TRBJ1-2 | TRBV10-3 | - | TGTGCCATCAGTCATCCCCCATGGAGAAAGGATGGCTACACCTTT | CAISHPPWRKDGYTF
many | TRBJ1-5 | TRBV20-1 | - | TGCAGTGCTAGACAGTCCAATCAGCCCCAGCATTTT | CSARQSNQPQHF
many | TRBJ2-3 | TRBV20-1 | - | TGCAGTGCTAGAACAGATACGCAGTATTTT | CSARTDTQYF
many | TRBJ2-1 | TRBV5-1 | TRBD2 | TGCGCCAGCAGAAGGGTTAGCGGGGGCGATTCCTACAATGAGCAGTTCTTC | CASRRVSGGDSYNEQFF
many | TRBJ1-5 | TRBV2 | - | TGTGCCAGCAGTGAAGCGCGAACAGTCAATCAGCCCCAGCATTTT | CASSEARTVNQPQHF
many | TRBJ1-1 | TRBV12-3/TRBV12-4 | - | TGTGCCAGCAGTTTCATCGCAGGAGGGACTGAAGCTTTCTTT | CASSFIAGGTEAFF
many | TRBJ1-1 | TRBV29-1 | - | TGCAGCGTTGGTAAGAATCCGAACACTGAAGCTTTCTTT | CSVGKNPNTEAFF
many | TRBJ1-5 | TRBV3-1 | - | TGTGCCAGCAGCCAGGACTTGAATCAGCCCCAGCATTTT | CASSQDLNQPQHF
many | TRBJ2-7 | TRBV7-6 | TRBD2 | TGTGCCAGCAGCTTAGATTCTAGCGGGTCCTACGAGCAGTACTTC | CASSLDSSGSYEQYF
many | TRBJ2-1 | TRBV6-1 | TRBD1 | TGTGCCAGCAGCCGGGACAGGGGCGGTGAGCAGTTCTTC | CASSRDRGGEQFF
many | TRBJ1-1 | TRBV5-1 | - | TGCGCCAGCAGCGTCGTTGGGAACACTGAAGCTTTCTTT | CASSVVGNTEAFF
many | TRBJ1-6 | TRBV20-1 | - | TGCAGTGCTAGGCAGGACGGAAATTCACCCCTCCACTTT | CSARQDGNSPLHF
many | TRBJ1-5 | TRBV12-3/TRBV12-4 | - | TGTGCCAGCAGTTTCGCAGGGGCGAGCAATCAGCCCCAGCATTTT | CASSFAGASNQPQHF
few | TRBJ2-5 | TRBV20-1 | - | TGCAGTGCTAGGGCCACGTGGGACACCCTTAGAGGAGAGACCCAGTACTTC | CSARATWDTLRGETQYF
- | TRBJ1-3 | TRBV12-3/TRBV12-4 | - | TGTGCCAGCAGTTTTTCGGGGCTCGGAAACACCATATATTTT | CASSFSGLGNTIYF
many | TRBJ1-2 | TRBV29-1 | TRBD1 | TGCAGCATCGACCGCACAGGGGAAAGGGCTGGCTACACCTTC | CSIDRTGERAGYTF
many | TRBJ2-3 | TRBV29-1 | - | TGCAGCGTCATAGCGGTGAAAAGCACAGATACGCAGTATTTT | CSVIAVKSTDTQYF
many | TRBJ1-1 | TRBV5-1 | TRBD1 | TGCGCCAGCAGCAGCCAGGGACAGACGAACACTGAAGCTTTCTTT | CASSSQGQTNTEAFF
many | TRBJ2-3 | TRBV20-1 | TRBD2 | TGCAGTGAACGGACTAGCGGAAGCACAGATACGCAGTATTTT | CSERTSGSTDTQYF
- | TRBJ2-1 | TRBV7-2 | - | TGTGCCAGCAGCTTAGGAACTACCAATGAGCAGTTCTTC | CASSLGTTNEQFF
many | TRBJ2-5 | TRBV5-1 | - | TGCGCCAGCAGCTTGGGGGCGGCGGGATCGAAAGAGACCCAGTACTTC | CASSLGAAGSKETQYF
many | TRBJ1-4 | TRBV3-1 | - | TGTGCCAGCAGCCAAAGGGACACGGGCGGTGAAAAACTGTTTTTT | CASSQRDTGGEKLFF
many | TRBJ2-3 | TRBV3-1 | - | TGTGCCAGCAGCCAAGTAGGGGGGGGTACGCAGTATTTT | CASSQVGGGTQYF
many | TRBJ1-2 | TRBV5-6 | - | TGTGCCAGCAGCACGACCCATGGCCCTAGGCAAAATGGCTACACCTTC | CASSTTHGPRQNGYTF
many | TRBJ2-7 | TRBV4-1 | - | TGCGCCAGCAGCCAAGATGTTTGGAAAATGCTAGATTCCTACGAGCAGTACTTC | CASSQDVWKMLDSYEQYF
many | TRBJ1-2 | TRBV12-3/TRBV12-4 | - | TGTGCGATCCCGGGCTCGAACTATGGCTACACCTTC | CAIPGSNYGYTF
many | TRBJ2-2 | TRBV5-5 | - | TGTGCCAGCAGCTTGGGGTGGCAGGCCCTCGGGGAGCTGTTTTTT | CASSLGWQALGELFF
many | TRBJ2-7 | TRBV20-1 | TRBD1 | TGCAGTGTCCCGGGACAGGAGACCTACGAGCAGTACTTC | CSVPGQETYEQYF
- | TRBJ1-1 | TRBV4-1 | - | TGCGCCAGCAGCCAGCAGGGGCTGAACACTGAAGCTTTCTTT | CASSQQGLNTEAFF
once | TRBJ2-1 | TRBV7-8 | TRBD2 | TGTGCCAGCAGCCGGACTAGCGGGGGACCTACAAATGAGCAGTTCTTC | CASSRTSGGPTNEQFF
many | TRBJ2-3 | TRBV5-1 | TRBD1 | TGCGCCAGCAGCCGGGACAGGGGCGATACGCAGTATTTT | CASSRDRGDTQYF
- | TRBJ2-5 | TRBV7-7 | - | TGTGCTAGCAGCCCTGACAAGCAAGAGACCCAGTACTTC | CASSPDKQETQYF
many | TRBJ2-7 | TRBV4-3 | - | TGCGCCAGCAGCCAAGAAGGTCGGGGGATTTACGAGCAGTACTTC | CASSQEGRGIYEQYF
many | TRBJ1-1 | TRBV7-9 | - | TGTGCCAGCAGCCCGTCGACCCGGGGGGTGACTGAAGCTTTCTTT | CASSPSTRGVTEAFF
many | TRBJ1-5 | TRBV7-2 | - | TGTGCCAGCACTTCACGGGGGATAGGGCGTCAGCCCCAGCATTTT | CASTSRGIGRQPQHF
many | TRBJ2-3 | TRBV7-2 | - | TGTGCCAGCAGCCAAGGCCGCCGTCAGGGTACGCAGTATTTT | CASSQGRRQGTQYF
many | TRBJ2-7 | TRBV5-1 | - | TGCGCCAGCAGCTTGGAGCCCGCCTACGAGCAGTACTTC | CASSLEPAYEQYF
- | TRBJ2-7 | TRBV27 | TRBD1 | TGTGCCAGCAGTTTTATCAGGGGGCCTACCTACGAGCAGTACTTC | CASSFIRGPTYEQYF
many | TRBJ2-2 | TRBV29-1 | TRBD1 | TGCAGCGCAGGACAGGGGTCTACACGGGGAGTGCTGTTTTTT | CSAGQGSTRGVLFF
many | TRBJ2-7 | TRBV11-2 | - | TGTGCCAGCAGCTTTTCAGACATAGCCTACGAGCAGTACTTC | CASSFSDIAYEQYF
many | TRBJ2-7 | TRBV12-3/TRBV12-4 | TRBD2 | TGTGCCAGCAGTCCTGGGCGGGGGGGCTCCTACGAGCAGTACTTC | CASSPGRGGSYEQYF
many | TRBJ2-1 | TRBV5-1 | - | TGCGCCAGCAGCGGCGGCGGCTACAATGAGCAGTTCTTC | CASSGGGYNEQFF
many | TRBJ1-3 | TRBV9 | - | TGTGCCAGCAGCGTAGGGGCAGCTGAGAATGGAAACACCATATATTTT | CASSVGAAENGNTIYF
many | TRBJ2-5 | TRBV28 | - | TGTGCCATAGGGGAGGGGGCTCATGAGACCCAGTACTTC | CAIGEGAHETQYF
- | TRBJ2-3 | TRBV18 | - | TGTGCCAGCTCACCAAGGCAGAGAGATACGCAGTATTTT | CASSPRQRDTQYF
many | TRBJ2-2 | TRBV29-1 | - | TGCAGCGCGTCGGACGGACACACCGGGGAGCTGTTTTTT | CSASDGHTGELFF
many | TRBJ2-7 | TRBV6-5 | TRBD1 | TGTGCCAGCAGTCGAGGGGTAAGAGACAGGGGGTCTCCAGCCTACGAGCAGTACTTC | CASSRGVRDRGSPAYEQYF
few | TRBJ2-7 | TRBV30 | - | TGTGCCTGGAGTGGCCAGGGGAGCTACGAGCAGTACTTC | CAWSGQGSYEQYF
many | TRBJ2-6 | TRBV24-1 | TRBD1 | TGTGCCACCAGTGATTCGACAGGGTTTACCAACGTCCTGACTTTC | CATSDSTGFTNVLTF
many | TRBJ1-4 | TRBV20-1 | - | TGCAGTGCTAGTAAGCAGGGCGAAGGTGAAAAACTGTTTTTT | CSASKQGEGEKLFF
many | TRBJ2-5 | TRBV10-1 | TRBD2 | TGCGCCAGCAGTGAGTCGACAAGAAGCGGGGGGGTAGAGACCCAGTACTTC | CASSESTRSGGVETQYF
many | TRBJ2-1 | TRBV5-1 | - | TGCGCCAGCAGCCCCGGGGCCCCGGGACCGAGCTCCTACAATGAGCAGTTCTTC | CASSPGAPGPSSYNEQFF
many | TRBJ1-2 | TRBV20-1 | TRBD1 | TGCAGTGCTCCGGACAGGACTTATGGCTACACCTTC | CSAPDRTYGYTF
many | TRBJ1-1 | TRBV7-9 | - | TGTGCCAGCACCGAACTTACAGGAGCGGTGAACACTGAAGCTTTCTTT | CASTELTGAVNTEAFF
many | TRBJ2-7 | TRBV2 | - | TGTGCCAGCAGCATGGGGACCTACGAGCAGTACTTC | CASSMGTYEQYF
many | TRBJ2-5 | TRBV7-2 | TRBD2 | TGTGCCAGCAGCTCAGCGGGGGGGAGCGGAGAGACCCAGTACTTC | CASSSAGGSGETQYF
many | TRBJ2-6 | TRBV4-1 | - | TGCGCCAGCAGCCAAGTGAGTGTGGGCTCTGGGGCCAACGTCCTGACTTTC | CASSQVSVGSGANVLTF